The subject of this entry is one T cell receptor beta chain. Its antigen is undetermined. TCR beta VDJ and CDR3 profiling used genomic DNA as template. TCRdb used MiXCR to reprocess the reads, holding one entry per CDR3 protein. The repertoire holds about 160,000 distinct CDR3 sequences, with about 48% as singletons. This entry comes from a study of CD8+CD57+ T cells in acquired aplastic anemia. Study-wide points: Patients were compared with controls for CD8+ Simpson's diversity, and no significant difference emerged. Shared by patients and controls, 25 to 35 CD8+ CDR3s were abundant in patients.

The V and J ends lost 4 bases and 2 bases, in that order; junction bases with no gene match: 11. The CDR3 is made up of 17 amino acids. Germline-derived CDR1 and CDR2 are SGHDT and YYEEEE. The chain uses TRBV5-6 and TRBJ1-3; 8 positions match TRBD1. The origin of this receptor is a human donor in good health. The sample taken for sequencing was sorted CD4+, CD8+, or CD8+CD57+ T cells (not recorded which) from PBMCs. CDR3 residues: CASSLDERQGTGNTIYF. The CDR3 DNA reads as TGTGCCAGCAGCCTGGATGAGCGACAGGGGACTGGAAACACCATATATTTT.